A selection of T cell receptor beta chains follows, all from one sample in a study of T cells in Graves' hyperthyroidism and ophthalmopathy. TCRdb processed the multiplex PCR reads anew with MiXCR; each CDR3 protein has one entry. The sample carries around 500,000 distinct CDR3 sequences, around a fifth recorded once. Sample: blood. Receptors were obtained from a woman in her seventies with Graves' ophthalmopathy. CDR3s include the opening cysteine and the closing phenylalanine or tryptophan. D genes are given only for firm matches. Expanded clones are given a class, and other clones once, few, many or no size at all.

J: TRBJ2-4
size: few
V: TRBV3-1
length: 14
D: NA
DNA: TGTGCCAGCAGCCGCCGGGGGAAAGAAAACATTCAGTACTTC
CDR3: CASSRRGKENIQYF

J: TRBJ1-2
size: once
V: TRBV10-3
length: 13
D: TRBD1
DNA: TGTGCCATCAGCTCGGGACAGAACTATGGCTACATCTTC
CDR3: CAISSGQNYGYIF

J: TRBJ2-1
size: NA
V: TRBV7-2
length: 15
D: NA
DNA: TGTGCCAGCAGTATTCCAGGGGGGCCTAACAATGAGCAGTTCTTC
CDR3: CASSIPGGPNNEQFF

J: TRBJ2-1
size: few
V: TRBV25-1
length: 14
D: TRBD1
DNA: TGTGCCAGCAGTGAATTGGGACAGTACAATGAGCAGTTCTTC
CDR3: CASSELGQYNEQFF

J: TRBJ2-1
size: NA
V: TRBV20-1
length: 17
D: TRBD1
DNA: TGCAGTGCTAGAGACGTGAAAACAGGGGTCGTCAGGAATGAGCAGTTCTTC
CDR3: CSARDVKTGVVRNEQFF

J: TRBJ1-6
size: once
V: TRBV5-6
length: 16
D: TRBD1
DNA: TGTGCCAGCAGCATCGAACTAGGACAGGGGAATTCACCCCTCCACTTT
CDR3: CASSIELGQGNSPLHF

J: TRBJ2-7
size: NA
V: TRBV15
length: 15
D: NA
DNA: TGTGCCACCAGCAGGGGAGGGACAGGCTCCTACGAGCAGTACTTC
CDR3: CATSRGGTGSYEQYF

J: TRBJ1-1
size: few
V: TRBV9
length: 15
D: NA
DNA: TGTGCCAGCAGCGCAGTTAGTACAGGGAACACTGAAGCTTTCTTT
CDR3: CASSAVSTGNTEAFF

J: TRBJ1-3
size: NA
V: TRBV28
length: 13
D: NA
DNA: TGTGCCAGCCTTTCCCCAGCAGGACACACCATATATTTT
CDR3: CASLSPAGHTIYF

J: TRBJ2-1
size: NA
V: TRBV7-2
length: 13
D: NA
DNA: TGTGCCAGCAGCTTAGGCGTGGAGTACGAGCAGTTCTTC
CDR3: CASSLGVEYEQFF

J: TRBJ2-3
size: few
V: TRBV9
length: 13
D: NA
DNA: TGTGCCAGCAGCGTAGGGCAAGTGGATACGCAGTATTTT
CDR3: CASSVGQVDTQYF

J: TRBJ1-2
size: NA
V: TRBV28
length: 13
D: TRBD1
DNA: TGTGCCAGCAGTAGTGGACAGGACTATGGCTACACCTTC
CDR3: CASSSGQDYGYTF

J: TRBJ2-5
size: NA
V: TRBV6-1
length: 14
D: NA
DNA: TGTGCCAGCAACACCGGGCCCCCAGGCGGGACCCAGTACTTC
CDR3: CASNTGPPGGTQYF

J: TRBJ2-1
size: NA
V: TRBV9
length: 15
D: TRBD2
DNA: TGTGCCAGCAGCGCGCCGGGAGGGTCCTACAATGAGCAGTTCTTC
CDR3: CASSAPGGSYNEQFF

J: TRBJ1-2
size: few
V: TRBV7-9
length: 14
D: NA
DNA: TGTGCCAGCAGCCCCCGAAGGGGGGACTATGGCTACACCTTC
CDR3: CASSPRRGDYGYTF

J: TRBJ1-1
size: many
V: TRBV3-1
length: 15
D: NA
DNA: TGTGCCAGCAGCCAAGGGCGGGTCTTGAACACTGAAGCTTTCTTT
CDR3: CASSQGRVLNTEAFF

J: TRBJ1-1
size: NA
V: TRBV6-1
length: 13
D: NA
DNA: TGTGCCAGCAGTGATGAAACAGGAGCAAAAGCTTTCTTT
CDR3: CASSDETGAKAFF

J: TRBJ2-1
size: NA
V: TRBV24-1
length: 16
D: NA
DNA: TGTGCCACCAGTGACACTAAGCAGGGACCTAAGAATGAGCAGTTCTTC
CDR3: CATSDTKQGPKNEQFF

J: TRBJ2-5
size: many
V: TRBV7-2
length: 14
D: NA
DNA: TGTGCCAGCAGCCTTTACAGAGACCAAGAGACCCAGTACTTC
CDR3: CASSLYRDQETQYF

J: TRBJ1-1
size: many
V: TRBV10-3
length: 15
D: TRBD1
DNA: TGTGCCATCAGATCACAGGGGGTCCGGAAAACTGAAGCTTTCTTT
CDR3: CAIRSQGVRKTEAFF

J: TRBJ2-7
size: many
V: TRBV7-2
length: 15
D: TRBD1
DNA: TGTGCCAGCAGCTTAAGTCCAGGGGGCTCCTACGAGCAGTACTTC
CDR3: CASSLSPGGSYEQYF

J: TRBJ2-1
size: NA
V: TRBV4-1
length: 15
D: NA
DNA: TGCGCCAGCAGCCAAGAACCGTCCAGCTACAATGAGCAGTTCTTC
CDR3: CASSQEPSSYNEQFF

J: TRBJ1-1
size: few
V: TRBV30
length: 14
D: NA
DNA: TGTGCCTGGAGTACAGGGCGGGGGGACACTGAAGCTTTCTTT
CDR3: CAWSTGRGDTEAFF

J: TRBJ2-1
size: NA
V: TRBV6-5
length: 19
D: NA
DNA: TGTGCCAGCAGTTACCGGACTAGGGGATTTGACAGGTCCTACAATGAGCAGTTCTTC
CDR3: CASSYRTRGFDRSYNEQFF

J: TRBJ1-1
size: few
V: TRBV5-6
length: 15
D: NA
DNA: TGTGCCAGCAGCTTGGAGGGTACGGGGCCGAGTGGAGCTTTCTTT
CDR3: CASSLEGTGPSGAFF

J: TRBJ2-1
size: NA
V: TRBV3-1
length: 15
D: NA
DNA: TGTGCCAGCAGCCAAGATCACCGGGGGGCCCTGGGACAGTTCTTC
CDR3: CASSQDHRGALGQFF

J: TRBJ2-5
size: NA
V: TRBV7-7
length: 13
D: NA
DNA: TGTGCTAGCAGCTTCAGCGGGCGAGAGACCCAGTACTTC
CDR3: CASSFSGRETQYF

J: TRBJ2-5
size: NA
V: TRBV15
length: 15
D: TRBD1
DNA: TGTGCCACCAGCAGGAGGACAGGACCCCAAGAGACCCAGTACTTC
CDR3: CATSRRTGPQETQYF

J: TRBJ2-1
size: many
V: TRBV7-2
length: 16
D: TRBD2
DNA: TGTGCCAGCAGCTTAGCGTCTACTAGCGGGAGCTTGGAGCAGTTCTTC
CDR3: CASSLASTSGSLEQFF

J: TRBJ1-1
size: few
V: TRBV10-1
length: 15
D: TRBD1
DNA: TGCGCCAGCAGTGAGTTTGGACAGGTGGACACTGAAGCTTTCTTT
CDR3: CASSEFGQVDTEAFF

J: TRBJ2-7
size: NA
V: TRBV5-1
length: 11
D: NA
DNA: TGCGCCAGCAGCCGTGACCGCGAGCAGTACTTC
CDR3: CASSRDREQYF

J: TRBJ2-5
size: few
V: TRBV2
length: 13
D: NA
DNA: TGTGCCAGCAGTGATCCCCCCGAAGAGACCCAGTACTTC
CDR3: CASSDPPEETQYF

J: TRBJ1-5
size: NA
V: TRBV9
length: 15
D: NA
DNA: TGTGCCAGCAGCGTAGATGGATATAGCAATCAGCCCCAGCATTTT
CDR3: CASSVDGYSNQPQHF

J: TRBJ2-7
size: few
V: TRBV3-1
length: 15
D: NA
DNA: TGTGCCAGCACCCGGGTTGGGCGGGTCCCCTACGAGCAGTACTTC
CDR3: CASTRVGRVPYEQYF

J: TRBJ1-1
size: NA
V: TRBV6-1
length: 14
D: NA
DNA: TGTGCCAGCAGTGAATTGAGTGGACTCACTGAAGCTTTCTTT
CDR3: CASSELSGLTEAFF

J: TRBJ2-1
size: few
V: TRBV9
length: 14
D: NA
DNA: TGTGCCAGCAGCGTTACAGGTCCGGGCGATGAGCAGTTCTTC
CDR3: CASSVTGPGDEQFF

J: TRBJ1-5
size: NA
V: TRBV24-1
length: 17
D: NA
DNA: TGTGCCACCAGTGAACAAGGGACACATGACGGCAATCAGCCCCAGCATTTT
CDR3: CATSEQGTHDGNQPQHF